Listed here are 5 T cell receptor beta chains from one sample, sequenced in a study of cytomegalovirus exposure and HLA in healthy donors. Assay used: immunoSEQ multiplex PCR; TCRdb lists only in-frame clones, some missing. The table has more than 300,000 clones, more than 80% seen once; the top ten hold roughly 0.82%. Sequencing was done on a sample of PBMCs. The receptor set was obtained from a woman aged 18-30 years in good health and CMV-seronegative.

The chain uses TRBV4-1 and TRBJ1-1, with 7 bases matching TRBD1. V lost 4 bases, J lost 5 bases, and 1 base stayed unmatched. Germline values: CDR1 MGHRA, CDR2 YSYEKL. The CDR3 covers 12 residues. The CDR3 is CASSRGQTEAFF. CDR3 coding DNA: TGCGCCAGCAGCCGGGGACAGACTGAAGCTTTCTTT.

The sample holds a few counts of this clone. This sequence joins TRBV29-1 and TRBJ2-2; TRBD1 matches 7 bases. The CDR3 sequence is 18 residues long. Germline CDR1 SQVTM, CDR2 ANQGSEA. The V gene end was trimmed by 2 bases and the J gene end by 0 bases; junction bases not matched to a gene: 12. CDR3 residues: CSVEKGSGTETNTGELFF. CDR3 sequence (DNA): TGCAGCGTTGAAAAAGGGTCTGGGACAGAGACGAACACCGGGGAGCTGTTTTTT.

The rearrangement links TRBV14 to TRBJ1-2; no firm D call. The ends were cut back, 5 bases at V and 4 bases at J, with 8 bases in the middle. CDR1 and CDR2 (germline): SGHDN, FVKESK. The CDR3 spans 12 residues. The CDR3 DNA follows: TGTGCCAGCAGCATTTACAGCTATGGCTACACCTTC. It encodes CASSIYSYGYTF.

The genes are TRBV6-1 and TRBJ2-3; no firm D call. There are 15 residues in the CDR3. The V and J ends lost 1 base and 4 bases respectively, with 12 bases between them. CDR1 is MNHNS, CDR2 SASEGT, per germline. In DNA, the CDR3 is TGTGCCAGCAGTGAAGGGTCTAGTTGGGCAGATACGCAGTATTTT. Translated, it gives CASSEGSSWADTQYF.

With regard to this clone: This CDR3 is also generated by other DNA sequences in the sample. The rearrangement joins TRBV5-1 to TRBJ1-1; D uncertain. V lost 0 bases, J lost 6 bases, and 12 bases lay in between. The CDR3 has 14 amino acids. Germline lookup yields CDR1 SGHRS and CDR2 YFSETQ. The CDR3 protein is CASSLALGGSEAFF. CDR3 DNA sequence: TGCGCCAGCAGCTTGGCCTTGGGAGGTTCTGAAGCTTTCTTT.